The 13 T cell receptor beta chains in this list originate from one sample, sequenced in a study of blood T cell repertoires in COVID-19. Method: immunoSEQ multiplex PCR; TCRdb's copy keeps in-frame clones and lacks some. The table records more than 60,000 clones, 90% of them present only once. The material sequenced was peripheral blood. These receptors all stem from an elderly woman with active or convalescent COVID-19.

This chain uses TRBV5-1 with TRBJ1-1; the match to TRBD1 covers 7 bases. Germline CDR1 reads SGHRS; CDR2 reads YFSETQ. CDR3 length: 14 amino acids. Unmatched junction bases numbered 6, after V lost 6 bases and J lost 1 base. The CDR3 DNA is TGCGCCAGCACCCAACAGGGGCCGAACACTGAAGCTTTCTTT. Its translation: CASTQQGPNTEAFF.

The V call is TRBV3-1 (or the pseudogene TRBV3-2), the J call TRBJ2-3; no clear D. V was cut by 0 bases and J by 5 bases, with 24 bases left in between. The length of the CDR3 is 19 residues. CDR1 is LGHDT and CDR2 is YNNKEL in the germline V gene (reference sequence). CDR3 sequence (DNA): TGTGCCAGCAGCCAAGATCTTGGCCGGAGACTCACTCGAGGAGATACGCAGTATTTT. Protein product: CASSQDLGRRLTRGDTQYF.

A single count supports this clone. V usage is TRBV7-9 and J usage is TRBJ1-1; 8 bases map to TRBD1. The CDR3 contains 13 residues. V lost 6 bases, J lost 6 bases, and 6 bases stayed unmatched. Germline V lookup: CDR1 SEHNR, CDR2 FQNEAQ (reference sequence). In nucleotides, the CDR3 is TGTGCCAGCAGTACAGGGGGGGAGGCTGAAGCTTTCTTT. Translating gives CASSTGGEAEAFF.

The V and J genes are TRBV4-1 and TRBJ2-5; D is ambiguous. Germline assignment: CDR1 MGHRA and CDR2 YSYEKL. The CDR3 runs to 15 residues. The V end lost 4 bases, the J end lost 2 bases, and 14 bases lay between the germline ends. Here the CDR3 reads CASSPSYGNQETQYF. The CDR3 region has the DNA TGCGCCAGCAGCCCCTCCTACGGTAATCAAGAGACCCAGTACTTC.

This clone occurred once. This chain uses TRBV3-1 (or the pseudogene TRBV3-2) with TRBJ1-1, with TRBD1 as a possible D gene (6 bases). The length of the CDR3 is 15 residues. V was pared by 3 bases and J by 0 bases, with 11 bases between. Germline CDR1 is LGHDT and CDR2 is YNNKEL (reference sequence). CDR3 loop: CASSQGALVNTEAFF. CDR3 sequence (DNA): TGTGCCAGCAGCCAGGGGGCCCTCGTGAACACTGAAGCTTTCTTT.

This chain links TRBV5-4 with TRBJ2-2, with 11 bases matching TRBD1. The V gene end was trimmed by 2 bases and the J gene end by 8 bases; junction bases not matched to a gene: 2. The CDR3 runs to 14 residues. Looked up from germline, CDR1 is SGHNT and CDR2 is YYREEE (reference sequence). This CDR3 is CASSFGQGAGELFF. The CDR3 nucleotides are TGTGCCAGCAGCTTTGGACAGGGGGCTGGGGAGCTGTTTTTT.

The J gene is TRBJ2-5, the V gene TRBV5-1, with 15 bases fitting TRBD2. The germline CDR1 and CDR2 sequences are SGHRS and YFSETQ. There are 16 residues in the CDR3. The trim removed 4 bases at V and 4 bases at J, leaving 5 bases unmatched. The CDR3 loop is CASSPAGLAGGETQYF. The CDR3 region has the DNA TGCGCCAGCAGCCCCGCGGGACTAGCGGGGGGAGAGACCCAGTACTTC.

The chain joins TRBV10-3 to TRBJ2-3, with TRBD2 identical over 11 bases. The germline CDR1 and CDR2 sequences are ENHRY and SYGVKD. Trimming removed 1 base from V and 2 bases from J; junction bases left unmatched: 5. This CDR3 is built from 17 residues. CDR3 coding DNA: TGTGCCATCAGTGAGTGGGGACTAGCGGAGGCCACAGATACGCAGTATTTT. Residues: CAISEWGLAEATDTQYF.

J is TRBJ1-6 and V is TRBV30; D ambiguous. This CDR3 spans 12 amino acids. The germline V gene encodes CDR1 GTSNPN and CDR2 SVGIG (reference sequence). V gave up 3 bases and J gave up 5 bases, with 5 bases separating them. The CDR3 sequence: CAWSPNNSPLHF. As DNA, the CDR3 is TGTGCCTGGAGCCCCAATAATTCACCCCTCCACTTT.

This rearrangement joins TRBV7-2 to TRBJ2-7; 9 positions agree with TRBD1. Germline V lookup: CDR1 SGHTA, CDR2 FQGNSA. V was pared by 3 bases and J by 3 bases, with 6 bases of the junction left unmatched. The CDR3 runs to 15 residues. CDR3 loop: CASSFGTGHLYEQYF. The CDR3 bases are TGTGCCAGCAGCTTCGGGACAGGGCACCTCTACGAGCAGTACTTC.

The CDR3 DNA is TGTGCCAGCAGTTCGAGGACAGGCTCAAATGAAAAACTGTTTTTT. As protein: CASSSRTGSNEKLFF. V is TRBV28 and J is TRBJ1-4; TRBD1 aligns across 7 bases. The CDR3 has 15 amino acids. Germline V gene sequence: CDR1 MDHEN, CDR2 SYDVKM. Unmatched junction bases numbered 7, after V lost 4 bases and J lost 5 bases.

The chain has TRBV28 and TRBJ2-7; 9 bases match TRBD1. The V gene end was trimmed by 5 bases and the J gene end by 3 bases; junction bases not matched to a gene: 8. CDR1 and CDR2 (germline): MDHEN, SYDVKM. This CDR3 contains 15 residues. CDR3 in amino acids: CASSTSGTGYYEQYF. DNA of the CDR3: TGTGCCAGCAGTACAAGCGGGACAGGGTACTACGAGCAGTACTTC.

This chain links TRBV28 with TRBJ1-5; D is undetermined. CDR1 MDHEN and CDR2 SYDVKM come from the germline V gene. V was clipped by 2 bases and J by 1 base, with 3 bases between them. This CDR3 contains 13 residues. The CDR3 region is CASSLGSNQPQHF. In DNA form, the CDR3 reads TGTGCCAGCAGTTTAGGCAGCAATCAGCCCCAGCATTTT.